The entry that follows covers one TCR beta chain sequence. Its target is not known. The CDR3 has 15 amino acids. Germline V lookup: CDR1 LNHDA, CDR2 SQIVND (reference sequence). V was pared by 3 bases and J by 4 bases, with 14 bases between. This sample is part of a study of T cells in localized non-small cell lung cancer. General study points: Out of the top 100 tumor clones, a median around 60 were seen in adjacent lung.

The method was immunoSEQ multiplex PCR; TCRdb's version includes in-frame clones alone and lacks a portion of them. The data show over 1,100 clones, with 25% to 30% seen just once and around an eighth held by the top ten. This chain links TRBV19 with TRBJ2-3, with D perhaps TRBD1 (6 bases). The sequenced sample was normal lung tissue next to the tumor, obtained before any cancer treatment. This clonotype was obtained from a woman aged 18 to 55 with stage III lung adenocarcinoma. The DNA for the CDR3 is TGTGCCAGTAGTATGAAGGGGGAATGGGCAGATACGCAGTATTTT. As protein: CASSMKGEWADTQYF.